This TCR beta chain was captured in a study of blood T cell repertoires in COVID-19 (dated by TCRdb to the early 2020s). About the study as a whole: The collaborator samples originated in the United States, Italy and Spain and spanned the acute and convalescent phases of COVID-19. The samples were drawn from two sources: the first 160 participants of the ongoing ImmuneRACE study, and 1,000 to 1,500 subjects contributed by 6 global collaborators. The sample metadata nearly always contained a de-identified subject ID, COVID-19 status, age in years and sex. The repertoires were made available in a free public database intended to serve as a resource for research on the immune response to SARS-CoV-2. HLA class I and class II types, where available, came from metadata supplied by the sample provider rather than from assay-based typing. Subjects who had been exposed to COVID-19, were actively infected with it, or had recovered from it provided the deeply sampled blood TCRbeta repertoires that made up the dataset. The prospective study material was composed of cDNA or gDNA derived from T cells, B-cell-depleted T cells, or PBMCs. What the research found in general, with its limitations: How much clinical and demographic metadata was included differed by source and by participant, and the metadata was provided uncurated.

One collaborating source in Seattle enrolled patients during active infection and followed them longitudinally through the course of disease. Collaborating institutions collected whole blood in K2EDTA tubes following their own protocols. For TCRbeta analysis, collaborator samples were shipped as frozen whole blood, as isolated PBMCs, or as DNA extracted from either sample type. Note on this clone: The antigen it binds to is not known. Per-base quality was not reported, and no clone a single base away is much larger than it.

TCRbeta CDR3 regions were amplified from genomic DNA by means of the immunoSEQ Assay, a bias-controlled multiplex PCR. On the study's bioinformatics: Within the assay, amplification of reference gene primers was used to estimate how many nucleated cells each sample contained. To quantify the absolute abundance of each unique TCRbeta CDR3 rearrangement, sequence reads were collapsed and filtered. Productive Simpson clonality was computed per sample as the square root of Simpson's diversity index over productive rearrangements. TCRdb retrieved this table from immuneACCESS and kept in-frame rearrangements only. Not all clones are present; in checked studies, unresolved V genes account for under half, and no reason is known for the remainder. V and J calls and clone size are those listed in that table; D and trimming were worked out from the DNA. Within this sample are 150,000 to 200,000 clones, with about 92% of them counted one time only. Clones ranked in the top ten supply roughly 1.9% of the sample.

Including cysteine and phenylalanine, the CDR3 has 14 amino acids. The only DNA kept is the CDR3, 42 bases in frame from the first base. V is clipped by 2 bases and J by 15 bases, and the sequence between their germline boundaries is 20 bases long. CDR1 LNHDA and CDR2 SQIVND are derived from the germline V gene (reference sequence). Sequenced sample: peripheral blood. The chain couples TRBV19 to TRBJ1-5, with TRBD1 perhaps the D gene, on 6 matching bases. The receptor's source is a woman aged 60-70 years with COVID-19, enrolled during active disease. The nucleotides are TGTGCCAGTAGTATAACTCCCCGGGGGGCCCTTGGGCATTTT. Its translation reads: CASSITPRGALGHF.